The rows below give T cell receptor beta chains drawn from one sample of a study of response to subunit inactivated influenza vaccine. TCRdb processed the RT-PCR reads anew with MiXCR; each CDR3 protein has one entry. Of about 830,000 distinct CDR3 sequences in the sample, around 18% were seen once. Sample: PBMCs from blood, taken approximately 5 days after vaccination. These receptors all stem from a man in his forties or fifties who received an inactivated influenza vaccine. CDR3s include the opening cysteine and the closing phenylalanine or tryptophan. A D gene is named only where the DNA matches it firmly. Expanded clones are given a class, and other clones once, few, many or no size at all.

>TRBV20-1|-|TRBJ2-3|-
TGCAGTGCTATCTCGGCTCACGGCAGAGATACGCAGTATTTT
CSAISAHGRDTQYF
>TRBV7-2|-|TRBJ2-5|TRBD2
TGTGCCAGCAGCCCCGAGACTAGCGGGAGGGCCTGGGAGACCCAGTACTTC
CASSPETSGRAWETQYF
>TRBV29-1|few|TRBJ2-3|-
TGCAGCGTTGATTTGTACGGTACGAGCGGGCAATCGACAGATACGCAGTATTTT
CSVDLYGTSGQSTDTQYF
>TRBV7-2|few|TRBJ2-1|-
TGTGCCAGCAGCTTACTAGGGGGGAATGTGGCCAATGAGCAGTTCTTC
CASSLLGGNVANEQFF
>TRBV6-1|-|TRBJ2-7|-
TGTGCCAGCAGCCGGTTTTACTCCTACGAGCAGTACTTC
CASSRFYSYEQYF
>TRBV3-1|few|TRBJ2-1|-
TGTGCCAGCAGGTTGACCGGGACCCTCTCTAACAATGAGCAGTTCTTC
CASRLTGTLSNNEQFF
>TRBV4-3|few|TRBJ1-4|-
TGCGCCAGCAGCCAAGATAGGGGAAAACTGTTTTTT
CASSQDRGKLFF
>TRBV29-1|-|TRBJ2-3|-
TGCAGCGTTCGGCCGGGACGCAGCACAGATACGCAGTATTTT
CSVRPGRSTDTQYF
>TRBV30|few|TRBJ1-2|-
TGTGCCTGGAACAAACAGGGATTGGGTGGCTACACCTTC
CAWNKQGLGGYTF
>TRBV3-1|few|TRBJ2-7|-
TGTGCCAGCAGCCAAGATAATCGGGACAACCTGAACTACGAGCAGTACTTC
CASSQDNRDNLNYEQYF
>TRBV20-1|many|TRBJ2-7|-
TGCAGTGCTAGAGTCCCAGGGAGGTACGAGCAGTACTTC
CSARVPGRYEQYF
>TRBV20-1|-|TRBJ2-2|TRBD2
TGCAGTGCAAAAACTAGCGGGGCGAACACCGGGGAGCTGTTTTTT
CSAKTSGANTGELFF
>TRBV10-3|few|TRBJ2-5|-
TGTGCCATCAGTGAGTCGACTAGTAGGATCCAAGAGACCCAGTACTTC
CAISESTSRIQETQYF
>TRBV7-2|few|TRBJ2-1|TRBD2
TGTGCCAGCAGCCCCCAGACTAGCGGGGGGTACAATGAGCAGTTCTTC
CASSPQTSGGYNEQFF
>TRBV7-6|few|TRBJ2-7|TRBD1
TGTGCCAGCAGCTTAACAGCGGACAGGCTTTCCTACGAGCAGTACTTC
CASSLTADRLSYEQYF
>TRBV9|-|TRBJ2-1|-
TGTGCCAGCAGCGTAGCCTTGGGACCGTCAGAGCAGTTCTTC
CASSVALGPSEQFF
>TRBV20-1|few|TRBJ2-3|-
TGCAGTGCTCCGGGACTGGGAGGATTGTATACGCAGTATTTT
CSAPGLGGLYTQYF
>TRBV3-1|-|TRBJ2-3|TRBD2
TGTGCCAGCAGCCAAGGGCCCAGCGGGAAAATCACAGATACGCAGTATTTT
CASSQGPSGKITDTQYF
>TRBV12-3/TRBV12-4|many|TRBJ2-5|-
TGTGCCAGCAGTGTGGGACTGAAAGAGACCCAGTACTTC
CASSVGLKETQYF
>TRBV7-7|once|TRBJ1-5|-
TGTGCTAGCAGCCTTGGGGACACCATCAATCAGCCCCAGCATTTT
CASSLGDTINQPQHF
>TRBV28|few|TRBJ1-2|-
TGTGCCAGCAGGGCAGGGATTGTAACTAACTATGGCTACACCTTC
CASRAGIVTNYGYTF
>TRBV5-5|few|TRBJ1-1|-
TGTGCCAGCAGCTTATACCTGGGGCCTGGCACTGAAGCTTTCTTT
CASSLYLGPGTEAFF
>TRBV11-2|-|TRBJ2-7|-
TGTGCCAGCACCTACAGTGGGGTGAATGGCGAGCAGTACTTC
CASTYSGVNGEQYF
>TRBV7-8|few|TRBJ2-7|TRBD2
TGTGCCAGCAGCAGGTTAGCGGGAGCATCCTACGAGCAGTACTTC
CASSRLAGASYEQYF
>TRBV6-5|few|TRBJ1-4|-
TGTGCCAGCAGTTACGGGGAAACTAATGAAAAACTGTTTTTT
CASSYGETNEKLFF
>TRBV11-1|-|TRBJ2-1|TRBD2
TGTGCCAGCACCAACCGGCAAGGCGGGAGGAATGAGCAGTTCTTC
CASTNRQGGRNEQFF
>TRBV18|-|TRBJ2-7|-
TGTGCCAGCTCCCATTCGTCTTCCAGCTCCTACGAGCAGTACTTC
CASSHSSSSSYEQYF
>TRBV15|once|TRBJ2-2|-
TGTACCACCAGCAGAGATTTTAGTTCGGGGGAGCTGTTTTTT
CTTSRDFSSGELFF
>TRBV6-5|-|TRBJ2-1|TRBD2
TGTGCCAGCAGTTACAGATCTAGCGGGACATCCTACAATGAGCAGTTCTTC
CASSYRSSGTSYNEQFF
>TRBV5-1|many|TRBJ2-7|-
TGCGCCAGCAGTTCGCAGGGGCTCTCCTACGAGCAGTACTTC
CASSSQGLSYEQYF
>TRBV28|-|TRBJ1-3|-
TGTGCCAGCAGTTTCTGGGGTTCGACTGGAAACACCATATATTTT
CASSFWGSTGNTIYF
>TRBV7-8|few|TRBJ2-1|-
TGTGCCAGCAGCTTAAAGGAGGGGGCCCTCTACAATGAGCAGTTCTTC
CASSLKEGALYNEQFF
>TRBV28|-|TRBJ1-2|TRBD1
TGTGCCAGCAGTTTATCGGACAGGATGGGGGGCTACACCTTC
CASSLSDRMGGYTF
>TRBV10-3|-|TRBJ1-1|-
TGTGCCATCAGTGCATCGACAGGAGTTAACACTGAAGCTTTCTTT
CAISASTGVNTEAFF
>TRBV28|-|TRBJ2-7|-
TGTGCCAGCAGGCTAACCACCTCTTCCTACGAGCAGTACTTC
CASRLTTSSYEQYF
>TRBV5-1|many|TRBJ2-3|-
TGCGCCAGCAGCTTGGCCCCGGGGGATACGCAGTATTTT
CASSLAPGDTQYF
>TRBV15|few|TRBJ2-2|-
TGTGCCACCAGCAGAGGAGTCACAGGGAACACCGGGGAGCTGTTTTTT
CATSRGVTGNTGELFF